This T cell receptor beta chain derives from a study of blood T cell repertoires in COVID-19. CDR3 length equals 16 residues. Per the germline V gene, CDR1 is KGHSH and CDR2 is LQKENI. V trimming: 4 bases; J trimming: 1 base; junction bases outside the gene matches: 4. The data were produced by immunoSEQ multiplex PCR, yet TCRdb's version contains in-frame clones alone and is incomplete. The table records 360,000 or so clones, about four fifths of them present only once. The chain couples TRBV18 to TRBJ2-5, with TRBD2 matching over 12 bases. The clonotype comes from a woman aged 45-65 years who had recovered from COVID-19. The material sequenced was PBMCs or T cells enriched from blood (not recorded which). CDR3 sequence reads: CASSLTSGRSQETQYF. The CDR3 DNA reads as TGTGCCAGCTCACTAACTAGCGGGAGGAGCCAAGAGACCCAGTACTTC.